The T cell receptor (beta chain) described here comes from a study of blood T cell repertoires in COVID-19. Overall study: The samples span acute and convalescent COVID-19 from the United States, Italy and Spain. T cells, B-cell-depleted T cells, or PBMCs provided the cDNA or gDNA that served as material.

Germline CDR1 is MNHNY and CDR2 is SVGAGI (reference sequence). The CDR3 is 15 residues long. V was shortened by 5 bases and J by 6 bases, with 17 bases between the two germline ends. How the authors handled the data: Nucleated cell counts were estimated from reference gene primer amplification. Using immunoSEQ multiplex PCR, the repertoire was profiled, and TCRdb retains in-frame clones only, with some absent. V and J calls plus clone size are reproduced from that table; the DNA served to infer D and trimming. The sample lists some 100,000 clones, 80% to 90% occurring once. There are a few counts of this clone.

The sample comprised peripheral blood. The receptor was derived from a woman aged 70-85 years with acute or convalescent COVID-19. V usage is TRBV6-6 and J usage is TRBJ1-5; D unresolved. CDR3 sequence reads: CASSPKAGGRQPQHF. The CDR3 DNA is TGTGCCAGCAGTCCAAAGGCTGGAGGTCGTCAGCCCCAGCATTTT.